A selection of T cell receptor beta chains follows, all from one sample in a study of cytomegalovirus exposure and HLA in healthy donors. Some clones are missing from TCRdb's copy, which holds only in-frame ones; the method was immunoSEQ multiplex PCR. This table has 150,000 or so clones, 80% appearing once. The specimen sequenced was PBMCs. The receptors originated from a woman between 45 and 65 years old in good health and CMV-seropositive. Each CDR3 is given with its conserved first and last residue. The D gene is left open where the match is weak. A row's size may be missing; if present it is once, few, many or a size class.

v_gene	abundance	d_gene	j_gene	CDR3aa	CDR3nt
TRBV11-3	NA	TRBD2	TRBJ2-1	CASSEGAGSFGEQFF	TGTGCCAGCAGCGAAGGAGCGGGAAGTTTCGGTGAGCAGTTCTTC
TRBV18	NA	NA	TRBJ2-5	CASSVLGRGGETQYF	TGTGCCAGCTCAGTCCTGGGCCGAGGGGGAGAGACCCAGTACTTC
TRBV15	NA	NA	TRBJ2-7	CATSRDNGQYF	TGTGCCACCAGCAGAGATAACGGGCAGTACTTC
TRBV18	NA	TRBD1	TRBJ1-5	CASSKDRVESNQPQHF	TGTGCCAGCTCCAAGGACAGGGTGGAGAGCAATCAGCCCCAGCATTTT
TRBV9	NA	TRBD1	TRBJ1-6	CASSVKGAYNSPLHF	TGTGCCAGCAGCGTAAAGGGGGCATATAATTCACCCCTCCACTTT
TRBV27	NA	TRBD1	TRBJ2-3	CASSTRDRLTDTQYF	TGTGCCAGCAGTACCCGGGACAGGCTCACAGATACGCAGTATTTT
TRBV7-3	NA	NA	TRBJ2-4	CASSSEMQTRSIQYF	TGTGCCAGCAGCTCCGAAATGCAGACTAGAAGCATTCAGTACTTC
TRBV9	NA	NA	TRBJ2-7	CASSGPGQDHYEQYF	TGTGCCAGCAGCGGACCGGGACAAGACCACTACGAGCAGTACTTC
TRBV7-9	NA	TRBD2	TRBJ2-5	CAASPVAGGFETQYF	TGTGCAGCGTCTCCCGTAGCGGGGGGTTTTGAGACCCAGTACTTC
TRBV28	NA	TRBD1	TRBJ1-2	CASSSPSGWTGDRYGYTF	TGTGCCAGCAGTTCACCATCTGGGTGGACAGGGGATAGGTACGGCTACACCTTC
TRBV19	NA	TRBD1	TRBJ2-4	CASSIRGTGLRGEAKNIQYF	TGTGCCAGTAGTATTAGGGGGACAGGCCTTAGGGGGGAAGCCAAAAACATTCAGTACTTC
TRBV5-4	few	NA	TRBJ1-2	CASSPGIAVYGYTF	TGTGCCAGCAGCCCGGGAATCGCCGTCTATGGCTACACCTTC
TRBV7-9	once	NA	TRBJ2-7	CASSLTKSYEQYF	TGTGCCAGCAGCTTGACTAAATCCTACGAGCAGTACTTC
TRBV5-5	NA	NA	TRBJ2-7	CASSFQDLPSYEQYF	TGTGCCAGCAGCTTTCAGGACTTACCTTCCTACGAGCAGTACTTC
TRBV5-4	once	NA	TRBJ1-2	CASSFSRGSYGYTF	TGTGCCAGCAGCTTCTCCCGGGGTAGCTATGGCTACACCTTC
TRBV11-2	NA	NA	TRBJ1-5	CASSWQEFQPQHF	TGTGCCAGCAGCTGGCAGGAATTCCAGCCCCAGCATTTT
TRBV5-1	NA	NA	TRBJ1-1	CASSEQGSGTEAFF	TGCGCCAGCAGCGAACAGGGATCGGGCACTGAAGCTTTCTTT
TRBV28	NA	NA	TRBJ2-1	CASSPLRGGWWIF	TGTGCCAGCAGTCCCCTCCGAGGAGGGTGGTGGATCTTC
TRBV28	NA	TRBD1	TRBJ2-7	CASSSATGTGGEQYF	TGTGCCAGCAGTTCCGCTACCGGGACAGGGGGCGAGCAGTACTTC
TRBV27	NA	TRBD1	TRBJ2-7	CASSQDRASYEQYF	TGTGCCAGCAGTCAGGACAGGGCCTCCTACGAGCAGTACTTC
TRBV5-4	NA	TRBD1	TRBJ1-3	CASSQDRVGNTIYF	TGTGCCAGCAGCCAAGACAGGGTTGGAAACACCATATATTTT
TRBV28	NA	TRBD2	TRBJ2-7	CASSSASGGTYEQYF	TGTGCCAGCAGTTCTGCTAGCGGGGGGACCTACGAGCAGTACTTC
TRBV15	NA	NA	TRBJ1-5	CATSRDRTALSNQPQHF	TGTGCCACCAGCAGGGACAGAACAGCCCTTAGCAATCAGCCCCAGCATTTT
TRBV5-1	NA	NA	TRBJ1-2	CASSLDGGGYGYTF	TGCGCCAGCAGCTTGGATGGGGGAGGCTATGGCTACACCTTC
TRBV30	NA	NA	TRBJ2-3	CAWRAPGGGKDTQYF	TGTGCCTGGAGGGCCCCCGGGGGTGGTAAAGATACGCAGTATTTT
TRBV28	few	NA	TRBJ2-6	CASSPASIRLTSGANVLTF	TGTGCCAGCAGTCCAGCTTCAATAAGACTGACTTCTGGGGCCAACGTCCTGACTTTC
TRBV11-2	NA	TRBD1	TRBJ2-1	CASSRGLGSGQGNEQFF	TGTGCCAGCAGCCGGGGCCTAGGCTCGGGACAGGGGAATGAGCAGTTCTTC
TRBV7-9	NA	NA	TRBJ2-3	CASSSSTGTDTQYF	TGTGCCAGCAGCTCGAGTACGGGCACAGATACGCAGTATTTT
TRBV18	NA	NA	TRBJ2-4	CASSLLADLAKNIQYF	TGTGCCAGCTCACTCTTAGCGGATCTAGCCAAAAACATTCAGTACTTC
TRBV6-6	NA	NA	TRBJ1-1	CASSYSSRVGNTEAFF	TGTGCCAGCAGTTACTCGAGCAGGGTTGGGAACACTGAAGCTTTCTTT
TRBV5-1	NA	TRBD1	TRBJ1-1	CASSLISRQGTEAFF	TGCGCCAGCAGCTTGATCTCTCGACAGGGAACTGAAGCTTTCTTT
TRBV4-3	NA	TRBD2	TRBJ2-7	CASSHGRGGRYEQYF	TGCGCCAGCAGCCACGGCCGGGGGGGCCGCTACGAGCAGTACTTC
TRBV7-9	NA	TRBD1	TRBJ1-1	CASSSTGLVMTEAFF	TGTGCCAGCAGCTCGACAGGGTTAGTCATGACTGAAGCTTTCTTT
TRBV19	once	TRBD1	TRBJ1-1	CASSNNRGLEAFF	TGTGCCAGTAGTAATAACAGGGGGCTTGAAGCTTTCTTT
TRBV7-2	once	NA	TRBJ2-1	CASTKIQINEQFF	TGTGCCAGCACTAAAATCCAAATCAATGAGCAGTTCTTC
TRBV6-1	NA	NA	TRBJ2-5	CASSSTGWETQYF	TGTGCCAGCAGTAGTACGGGATGGGAGACCCAGTACTTC
TRBV7-9	few	TRBD1	TRBJ1-2	CASSREGTGSNYGYTF	TGCGCCAGCAGCCGGGAAGGGACAGGGTCTAACTATGGCTACACCTTC
TRBV4-3	once	TRBD2	TRBJ2-1	CASSTRGGVFNEQFF	TGCGCCAGCAGCACGCGGGGGGGCGTTTTCAATGAGCAGTTCTTC
TRBV9	NA	NA	TRBJ1-1	CASSVGLEGTEAFF	TGTGCCAGCAGCGTAGGCTTGGAGGGCACTGAAGCTTTCTTT
TRBV15	NA	NA	TRBJ1-4	CATSRGVKGNEKLFF	TGTGCCACCAGCAGAGGGGTAAAGGGGAATGAAAAACTGTTTTTT
TRBV11-2	NA	NA	TRBJ1-1	CASSPGEGILNTEAFF	TGTGCCAGCAGCCCAGGGGAGGGGATCTTGAACACTGAAGCTTTCTTT
TRBV9	NA	NA	TRBJ1-2	CASSVFTGSYGYTF	TGTGCCAGCAGCGTGTTCACAGGAAGCTATGGCTACACCTTC
TRBV4-3	NA	NA	TRBJ1-1	CASSPERNTEAFF	TGCGCCAGCAGCCCGGAGAGGAACACTGAAGCTTTCTTT
TRBV9	few	NA	TRBJ1-2	CASSVGSDFNYGYTF	TGTGCCAGCAGCGTAGGGTCAGACTTCAACTATGGCTACACCTTC
TRBV21-1	NA	NA	TRBJ2-1	CASSKDSGDSVNEQFF	TGTGCCAGCAGCAAAGATTCGGGAGATTCAGTAAATGAGCAGTTCTTC
TRBV7-9	NA	NA	TRBJ1-2	CASSLKAVYGYTF	TGTGCCAGCAGCTTAAAGGCGGTCTATGGCTACACCTTC
TRBV15	NA	NA	TRBJ1-4	CATSRDGGEKLFF	TGTGCCACCAGCAGAGATGGAGGTGAAAAACTGTTTTTT
TRBV5-1	NA	TRBD2	TRBJ2-3	CASSPTSGGRKDTQYF	TGCGCCAGCAGTCCTACTAGCGGGGGGCGAAAAGATACGCAGTATTTT
TRBV25-1	NA	NA	TRBJ2-7	CASSDMGRSSYEQYF	TGTGCCAGCAGTGACATGGGCCGAAGCTCCTACGAGCAGTACTTC
TRBV7-9	NA	TRBD2	TRBJ2-1	CASSLGAGGVNEQFF	TGTGCCAGCAGCTTAGGGGCGGGAGGGGTTAATGAGCAGTTCTTC
TRBV4-3	NA	NA	TRBJ1-4	CASSQGAPTDAAANEKLFF	TGCGCCAGCAGCCAAGGAGCCCCAACGGATGCGGCGGCTAATGAAAAACTGTTTTTT